These T cell receptor beta chains were read from a single sample in a study of blood T cell repertoires in COVID-19. Sequenced by immunoSEQ multiplex PCR; TCRdb stores in-frame clones only, minus some. Here the sample spans some 150,000 clones, 80% to 90% being singletons. Sequenced sample: peripheral blood. The receptor set was obtained from a human donor with acute or convalescent COVID-19. The donor label of this sample is uncertain. Both conserved end residues are part of each CDR3. D genes are given only for firm matches. Clone size is shown for a subset of rows, as once, few, many or a class of expanded clone.

j_gene: TRBJ1-1; d_gene: TRBD1; abundance: NA; v_gene: TRBV10-3; CDR3aa: CAISKQGTEAFF; CDR3nt: TGTGCCATCAGTAAACAGGGGACTGAAGCTTTCTTT
j_gene: TRBJ1-2; d_gene: NA; abundance: NA; v_gene: TRBV30; CDR3aa: CACNRVYGYTF; CDR3nt: TGTGCCTGCAACAGGGTTTATGGCTACACCTTC
j_gene: TRBJ2-2; d_gene: NA; abundance: few; v_gene: TRBV3-1/TRBV3-2; CDR3aa: CASSREGIGELFF; CDR3nt: TGTGCCAGCAGCCGCGAGGGAATCGGGGAGCTGTTTTTT
j_gene: TRBJ2-1; d_gene: TRBD2; abundance: once; v_gene: TRBV27; CDR3aa: CASRSGTYNEQFF; CDR3nt: TGTGCCAGCCGTAGCGGGACCTACAATGAGCAGTTCTTC
j_gene: TRBJ2-5; d_gene: NA; abundance: NA; v_gene: TRBV5-1; CDR3aa: CASSLAARVLGETQYF; CDR3nt: TGCGCCAGCAGCTTGGCAGCCAGGGTCCTTGGGGAGACCCAGTACTTC
j_gene: TRBJ1-2; d_gene: NA; abundance: NA; v_gene: TRBV30; CDR3aa: CAWTSANYGYTF; CDR3nt: TGTGCCTGGACTAGCGCTAACTATGGCTACACCTTC
j_gene: TRBJ1-6; d_gene: NA; abundance: NA; v_gene: TRBV19; CDR3aa: CASSILGQNNSPLHF; CDR3nt: TGTGCCAGTAGTATACTTGGACAGAACAATTCACCCCTCCACTTT
j_gene: TRBJ1-1; d_gene: NA; abundance: NA; v_gene: TRBV5-1; CDR3aa: CASSSLTRNTEAFF; CDR3nt: TGCGCCAGCAGTTCTCTTACTCGGAACACTGAAGCTTTCTTT
j_gene: TRBJ2-3; d_gene: NA; abundance: once; v_gene: TRBV4-2; CDR3aa: CASSQDPQDYTDTQYF; CDR3nt: TGTGCCAGCAGCCAAGATCCTCAGGACTACACAGATACGCAGTATTTT
j_gene: TRBJ1-2; d_gene: NA; abundance: NA; v_gene: TRBV7-9; CDR3aa: CASSRDTYGYTF; CDR3nt: TGTGCCAGCAGCCGGGACACCTATGGCTACACCTTC
j_gene: TRBJ2-1; d_gene: NA; abundance: NA; v_gene: TRBV12-3/TRBV12-4; CDR3aa: CASSLGTTEQFF; CDR3nt: TGTGCCAGCAGTTTAGGGACAACTGAGCAGTTCTTC
j_gene: TRBJ1-1; d_gene: NA; abundance: NA; v_gene: TRBV12-5; CDR3aa: CASGLSTEAFF; CDR3nt: TGTGCTAGTGGTCTTAGCACTGAAGCTTTCTTT
j_gene: TRBJ1-2; d_gene: NA; abundance: NA; v_gene: TRBV2; CDR3aa: CAVSGRVASYGYTF; CDR3nt: TGTGCCGTCAGTGGGAGAGTAGCGAGCTATGGCTACACCTTC
j_gene: TRBJ1-4; d_gene: TRBD1; abundance: NA; v_gene: TRBV7-8; CDR3aa: CASSLATGDAKLFF; CDR3nt: TGTGCCAGCAGCTTAGCGACAGGGGACGCAAAACTGTTTTTT
j_gene: TRBJ1-2; d_gene: TRBD1; abundance: NA; v_gene: TRBV2; CDR3aa: CASSGTGGSYGYTF; CDR3nt: TGTGCCAGCAGTGGAACAGGGGGTAGCTATGGCTACACCTTC
j_gene: TRBJ1-1; d_gene: NA; abundance: NA; v_gene: TRBV24-1; CDR3aa: CATSDLHSTEAFF; CDR3nt: TGTGCCACCAGTGATCTTCACAGCACTGAAGCTTTCTTT
j_gene: TRBJ1-1; d_gene: NA; abundance: NA; v_gene: TRBV19; CDR3aa: CASSIDNRGAEAFF; CDR3nt: TGTGCCAGTAGTATTGATAACCGGGGGGCTGAAGCTTTCTTT
j_gene: TRBJ1-1; d_gene: NA; abundance: NA; v_gene: TRBV12-3/TRBV12-4; CDR3aa: CASSRQLNTEAFF; CDR3nt: TGTGCCAGCAGTAGACAGCTGAACACTGAAGCTTTCTTT
j_gene: TRBJ1-2; d_gene: TRBD1; abundance: few; v_gene: TRBV19; CDR3aa: CASTIQGAGYGYTF; CDR3nt: TGTGCCAGTACCATACAGGGGGCCGGCTATGGCTACACCTTC
j_gene: TRBJ2-6; d_gene: NA; abundance: NA; v_gene: TRBV5-4; CDR3aa: CASSSTGRSSSGANVLTF; CDR3nt: TGTGCCAGCAGCTCTACAGGGAGATCGAGCTCTGGGGCCAACGTCCTGACTTTC
j_gene: TRBJ2-7; d_gene: TRBD1; abundance: NA; v_gene: TRBV2; CDR3aa: CASSGTAAYEQYF; CDR3nt: TGTGCCAGCAGCGGGACAGCAGCCTACGAGCAGTACTTC
j_gene: TRBJ1-5; d_gene: NA; abundance: NA; v_gene: TRBV24-1; CDR3aa: CATSETGQSNQPQHF; CDR3nt: TGTGCCACCAGTGAAACAGGGCAGAGCAATCAGCCCCAGCATTTT
j_gene: TRBJ1-2; d_gene: TRBD1; abundance: NA; v_gene: TRBV4-2; CDR3aa: CASSRDGQGWSGYTF; CDR3nt: TGTGCCAGCAGCCGAGACGGACAGGGTTGGTCGGGCTACACCTTC
j_gene: TRBJ1-1; d_gene: TRBD1; abundance: few; v_gene: TRBV18; CDR3aa: CASSPKGTGGTTEAFF; CDR3nt: TGTGCCAGCTCACCAAAAGGGACAGGGGGCACCACTGAAGCTTTCTTT
j_gene: TRBJ1-1; d_gene: NA; abundance: once; v_gene: TRBV24-1; CDR3aa: CATLGPTGTAFF; CDR3nt: TGTGCCACCCTGGGGCCTACAGGTACAGCTTTCTTT
j_gene: TRBJ2-1; d_gene: NA; abundance: NA; v_gene: TRBV7-3; CDR3aa: CASSLSTDSSYNEQFF; CDR3nt: TGTGCCAGCAGCCTTTCGACAGACAGCTCCTACAATGAGCAGTTCTTC
j_gene: TRBJ1-3; d_gene: NA; abundance: NA; v_gene: TRBV9; CDR3aa: CASSAGGVAGNTIYF; CDR3nt: TGTGCCAGCAGCGCTGGGGGGGTGGCTGGAAACACCATATATTTT
j_gene: TRBJ1-6; d_gene: TRBD1; abundance: NA; v_gene: TRBV23-1; CDR3aa: CASSQSAPGGAYSPLHF; CDR3nt: TGCGCCAGCAGTCAATCGGCCCCAGGGGGCGCTTATTCACCCCTCCACTTT
j_gene: TRBJ2-3; d_gene: TRBD2; abundance: NA; v_gene: TRBV6-5; CDR3aa: CASSWGGRTDTQYF; CDR3nt: TGTGCCAGCAGTTGGGGGGGAAGGACAGATACGCAGTATTTT
j_gene: TRBJ2-3; d_gene: NA; abundance: NA; v_gene: TRBV5-5; CDR3aa: CASSSGDAGTQYF; CDR3nt: TGTGCCAGCAGCTCGGGCGACGCGGGTACGCAGTATTTT
j_gene: TRBJ2-5; d_gene: NA; abundance: few; v_gene: TRBV21-1; CDR3aa: CASSKAVAVQETQYF; CDR3nt: TGTGCCAGCAGCAAAGCAGTAGCAGTTCAAGAGACCCAGTACTTC
j_gene: TRBJ2-1; d_gene: TRBD2; abundance: NA; v_gene: TRBV4-1; CDR3aa: CASSPYSGGAHNEQFF; CDR3nt: TGCGCCAGCAGCCCATACTCGGGGGGGGCTCACAATGAGCAGTTCTTC
j_gene: TRBJ1-3; d_gene: TRBD1; abundance: NA; v_gene: TRBV30; CDR3aa: CASDRVRGNTIYF; CDR3nt: TGTGCCTCCGACAGGGTTCGTGGAAACACCATATATTTT
j_gene: TRBJ2-1; d_gene: TRBD1; abundance: NA; v_gene: TRBV4-1; CDR3aa: CASSQPQGARYNEQFF; CDR3nt: TGCGCCAGCAGCCAGCCACAGGGGGCCCGCTACAATGAGCAGTTCTTC
j_gene: TRBJ1-2; d_gene: NA; abundance: once; v_gene: TRBV6-5; CDR3aa: CASSQESIGYGYTF; CDR3nt: TGTGCCAGCAGCCAGGAAAGTATTGGCTATGGCTACACCTTC
j_gene: TRBJ2-2; d_gene: TRBD1; abundance: NA; v_gene: TRBV5-4; CDR3aa: CASSLETGYTGELFF; CDR3nt: TGTGCCAGCAGCTTGGAGACAGGGTACACCGGGGAGCTGTTTTTT
j_gene: TRBJ1-1; d_gene: NA; abundance: NA; v_gene: TRBV29-1; CDR3aa: CSAGDIENTEAFF; CDR3nt: TGCAGCGCTGGGGACATCGAGAACACTGAAGCTTTCTTT
j_gene: TRBJ1-2; d_gene: TRBD1; abundance: NA; v_gene: TRBV27; CDR3aa: CASSLDRDGYGYTF; CDR3nt: TGTGCCAGCAGTTTAGACAGGGACGGATATGGCTACACCTTC
j_gene: TRBJ1-4; d_gene: NA; abundance: NA; v_gene: TRBV15; CDR3aa: CATRDEGVGDEKLFF; CDR3nt: TGTGCCACCAGGGACGAGGGAGTCGGTGATGAAAAACTGTTTTTT
j_gene: TRBJ2-1; d_gene: TRBD2; abundance: few; v_gene: TRBV27; CDR3aa: CASTRTSGEQFF; CDR3nt: TGTGCCAGCACACGGACTAGCGGTGAGCAGTTCTTC
j_gene: TRBJ2-4; d_gene: TRBD1; abundance: NA; v_gene: TRBV3-1/TRBV3-2; CDR3aa: CASGLPGHRGPAIF; CDR3nt: TGTGCCAGCGGACTTCCGGGTCACAGGGGGCCTGCGATTTTC
j_gene: TRBJ1-1; d_gene: NA; abundance: few; v_gene: TRBV2; CDR3aa: CASSEASFTEAFF; CDR3nt: TGTGCCAGCAGTGAAGCCTCCTTTACTGAAGCTTTCTTT
j_gene: TRBJ1-1; d_gene: NA; abundance: once; v_gene: TRBV4-1; CDR3aa: CASNRDSGGTEAFF; CDR3nt: TGCGCCAGCAACCGGGACTCCGGCGGCACTGAAGCTTTCTTT
j_gene: TRBJ1-2; d_gene: TRBD1; abundance: NA; v_gene: TRBV6-1; CDR3aa: CASSDRGNYGYTF; CDR3nt: TGTGCCAGCAGTGACAGGGGGAACTATGGCTACACCTTC
j_gene: TRBJ2-2; d_gene: NA; abundance: NA; v_gene: TRBV10-3; CDR3aa: CAISVLKEGGPDTGELFF; CDR3nt: TGTGCCATCAGTGTCTTAAAGGAGGGGGGGCCGGACACCGGGGAGCTGTTTTTT
j_gene: TRBJ1-1; d_gene: NA; abundance: NA; v_gene: TRBV6-5; CDR3aa: CAGGGRTANTEAFF; CDR3nt: TGTGCCGGGGGCGGGAGGACGGCTAACACTGAAGCTTTCTTT
j_gene: TRBJ1-1; d_gene: NA; abundance: NA; v_gene: TRBV27; CDR3aa: CASSLQGTTEAFF; CDR3nt: TGTGCCAGCAGCCTACAGGGAACCACTGAAGCTTTCTTT
j_gene: TRBJ1-5; d_gene: NA; abundance: NA; v_gene: TRBV27; CDR3aa: CASSPRESNQPQHF; CDR3nt: TGTGCCAGCAGCCCCCGGGAGTCTAATCAGCCCCAGCATTTT